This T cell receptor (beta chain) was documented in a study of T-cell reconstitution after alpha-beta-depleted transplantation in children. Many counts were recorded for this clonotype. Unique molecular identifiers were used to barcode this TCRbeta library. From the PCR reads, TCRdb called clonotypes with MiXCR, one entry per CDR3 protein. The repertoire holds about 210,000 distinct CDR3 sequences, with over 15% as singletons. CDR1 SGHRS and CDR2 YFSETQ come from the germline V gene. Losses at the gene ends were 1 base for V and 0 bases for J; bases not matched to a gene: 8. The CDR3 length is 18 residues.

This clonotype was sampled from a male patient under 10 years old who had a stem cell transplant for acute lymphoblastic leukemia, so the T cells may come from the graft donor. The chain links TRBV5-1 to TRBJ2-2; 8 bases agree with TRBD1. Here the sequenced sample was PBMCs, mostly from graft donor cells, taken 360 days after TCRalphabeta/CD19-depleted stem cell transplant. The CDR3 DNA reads TGCGCCAGCAGCTTGAAATTCCCAGGGGGCGCGAACACCGGGGAGCTGTTTTTT. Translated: CASSLKFPGGANTGELFF.